The sequence of this TCR beta chain was determined in a study of blood T cell repertoires in COVID-19. Study overall: Whether acute or convalescent, the COVID-19 samples came from the United States, Italy and Spain. The cDNA or gDNA used as material had been derived from T cells, B-cell-depleted T cells, or PBMCs.

In the original processing: How many nucleated cells were present was estimated from reference gene primer amplification. TCRdb's copy holds only in-frame clones and misses some; the assay was immunoSEQ multiplex PCR. V and J calls plus clone size are reproduced from that table; the DNA served to infer D and trimming. The table includes more than 95,000 clones, approximately 84% detected once. Sequencing was performed on peripheral blood. The sequence was collected from a man between 65 and 85 years old with active or convalescent COVID-19.

The CDR3 bases are TGCGCCAGCAGCTTGGAGTATGAGGTGCGCTCCTACAATGAGCAGTTCTTC. This encodes CASSLEYEVRSYNEQFF. The rearrangement joins TRBV5-1 to TRBJ2-1; D call uncertain. V lost 0 bases to trimming and J lost 0 bases, with 13 bases between them. The CDR3 covers 17 residues. Looked up from germline, CDR1 is SGHRS and CDR2 is YFSETQ.